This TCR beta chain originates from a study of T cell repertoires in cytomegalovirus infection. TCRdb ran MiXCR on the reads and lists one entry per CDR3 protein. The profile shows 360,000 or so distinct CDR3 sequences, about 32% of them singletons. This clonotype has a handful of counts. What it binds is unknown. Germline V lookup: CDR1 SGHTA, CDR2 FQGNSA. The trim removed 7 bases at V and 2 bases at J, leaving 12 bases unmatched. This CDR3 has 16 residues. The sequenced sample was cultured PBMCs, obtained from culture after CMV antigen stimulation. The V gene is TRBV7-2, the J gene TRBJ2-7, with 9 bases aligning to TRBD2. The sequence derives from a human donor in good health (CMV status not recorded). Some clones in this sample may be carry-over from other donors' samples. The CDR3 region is CASTPDSAGGPYEQYF. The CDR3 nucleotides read TGTGCCAGCACCCCCGACAGTGCGGGAGGGCCCTACGAGCAGTACTTC.